This T cell receptor (beta chain) is from a study of blood T cell repertoires in COVID-19 (dated by TCRdb to the early 2020s). Broadly, across the study: Samples from collaborators originated in the United States, Italy and Spain and spanned both the acute and convalescent phases of COVID-19. The prospective study material was composed of cDNA or gDNA derived from T cells, B-cell-depleted T cells, or PBMCs. Deeply sampled blood TCRbeta repertoires from subjects exposed to, actively infected with, or recovered from COVID-19 were included in the dataset. The repertoires were made available in a free public database intended to serve as a resource for research on the immune response to SARS-CoV-2. The samples were drawn from two sources: the first 160 participants of the ongoing ImmuneRACE study, and 1,000 to 1,500 subjects contributed by 6 global collaborators. Sample metadata almost always included a de-identified subject ID, COVID-19 status, age in years and sex. Where available, HLA class I and class II types were obtained from metadata supplied by the sample provider rather than from assay-based typing. Overall study results and their limits: The amount of clinical and demographic metadata varied by source and participant and was provided uncurated.

TCRbeta CDR3 regions were amplified from genomic DNA by means of the immunoSEQ Assay, a bias-controlled multiplex PCR. In the authors' own workflow: The number of nucleated cells in each sample was estimated by amplification of reference gene primers within the assay. To quantify the absolute abundance of each unique TCRbeta CDR3 rearrangement, sequence reads were collapsed and filtered. For each sample, productive Simpson clonality was calculated by taking the square root of Simpson's diversity index across productive rearrangements. Sourced from immuneACCESS, this table was stored by TCRdb with only in-frame sequences that have V and J called. A share of the clones is absent; for the studies checked, an unresolved V gene accounts for under half, and the remainder has no known explanation. That table furnishes V, J and clone size, whereas the DNA furnished D and trimming. In all, the sample holds some 150,000 clones, and about 90% of those were seen once. 0.5% to 0.55% of the sample is held by the ten biggest clonotypes.

Including the terminal cysteine and phenylalanine, the CDR3 comprises 14 residues. Only the CDR3 region is kept as DNA, spanning 42 bases read in frame from base 1. Here V drops 7 bases and J drops 0 bases, and the junction holds 3 bases not matched to any gene. CDR1 is given as LNHDA and CDR2 as SQIVND, both from the germline V gene (reference sequence). Comments on this clone: Its antigen is still unknown. The sample holds no much larger clone one base away, and base qualities are not on file.

Each collaborating institution followed its own protocols to collect whole blood in K2EDTA tubes. For TCRbeta analysis, collaborators shipped samples as frozen whole blood, isolated PBMCs, or DNA extracted from either of those sample types. The chain joins TRBV19 to TRBJ1-3; TRBD1 agrees with 7 junctional bases. The receptor comes from a man aged 50 or older with acute or convalescent COVID-19. The sequenced sample consisted of peripheral blood. CDR3 sequence: CASTSGGSGNTIYF. In nucleotides, the sequence is TGTGCCAGTACCTCAGGGGGCTCTGGAAACACCATATATTTT.